This section outlines one TCR beta chain sequence together with its context. As yet, its antigen is unknown. V dropped 1 base and J dropped 6 bases, with 7 bases sitting between them. Germline CDR1 is MNHNS and CDR2 is SASEGT. The CDR3 extends over 12 amino acids. The data belong to a study of cytomegalovirus exposure and HLA in healthy donors. Notes on the study in general: An assumption of roughly uniform sequencing depth across donors underlay the presence/absence analyses. Earlier analysis yielded a pattern in which most TCR beta V segments were productive about 90% or about 30% of the time. In a later analysis, at a false discovery rate of 0.05, approximately 16,000 TCR beta sequences were associated with HLA alleles.

The PCR ran on 60 Vbeta and 13 Jbeta primers. In the source study's methods: Later, roughly 86 million unique TCR beta chains were counted in an analysis, and approximately 9.9 million of them were shared. Assay: immunoSEQ multiplex PCR; the TCRdb copy retains only in-frame clones and omits some. The V and J calls and clone size come from that table; D and trimming were worked out from the DNA. This table holds 190,000 or so clones, over 75% found once. The sample taken for sequencing was PBMCs. This sequence was found in a woman aged 50 to 60 in good health and CMV-seropositive. V gene TRBV6-1 combines with J gene TRBJ2-7; D ambiguous. CDR3 sequence (DNA): TGTGCCAGCAGTGAAGTTTACTCCGAGCAGTACTTC. It codes for CASSEVYSEQYF.